This T cell receptor beta chain was found in a study of blood T cell repertoires in COVID-19. Looking at the study overall: Both acute and convalescent COVID-19 samples were obtained from the United States, Italy and Spain. PBMCs, B-cell-depleted T cells, or T cells were the source of the cDNA or gDNA that made up the material.

Seattle's enrolled individuals joined amid active infection and were then monitored longitudinally. Original analysis: Reference gene primer amplification gave nucleated cell count estimates. Produced via immunoSEQ multiplex PCR; TCRdb's table is partial and in-frame only. V, J and clone size were drawn from that table, and D and trimming were deduced from the DNA. The table lists around 440,000 clones, 88% of them singletons. Germline loops: CDR1 SGDLS, CDR2 YYNGEE. Trimming took 4 bases from V and 0 from J, leaving 14 bases between them. The CDR3 extends over 16 amino acids. The rearrangement joins TRBV9 to TRBJ2-1, with D tentatively TRBD2 (6 bases). This clonotype originated in a woman between 45 and 65 years old with COVID-19, enrolled during active disease. The sample comprised peripheral blood. The CDR3 region has the DNA TGTGCCAGCAGCCCCCGAGCGGGTTACTCCTACAATGAGCAGTTCTTC. Translating it yields CASSPRAGYSYNEQFF.